The 31 T cell receptor beta chains in this list originate from one sample, sequenced in a study of cytomegalovirus exposure and HLA in healthy donors. Repertoires were generated with immunoSEQ multiplex PCR, while TCRdb's copy carries only in-frame clones and drops some. Here the sample spans roughly 75,000 clones, 94% being singletons. The sample consisted of PBMCs. The receptors stem from a man between 18 and 35 years old in good health and CMV-seropositive.

This chain connects TRBV5-4 to TRBJ2-2; 7 bases are shared with TRBD1. The CDR3 consists of 17 residues. Trimming at V came to 2 bases and at J to 7 bases, leaving 14 bases not matched to a gene. CDR1 is SGHNT, CDR2 YYREEE, per germline (reference sequence). The CDR3 sequence is CASSFLRIGGGGGELFF. The DNA for the CDR3 is TGTGCCAGCAGCTTTCTTCGGATAGGGGGCGGTGGCGGGGAGCTGTTTTTT.

This sequence joins TRBV5-1 and TRBJ2-3; 8 bases line up with TRBD2. This CDR3 comprises 14 residues. V dropped 6 bases and J dropped 7; count of bases not matched to a gene: 10. Germline CDR1 is SGHRS and CDR2 is YFSETQ. CDR3 in DNA: TGCGCCAGCAATCAGGGAGCGGGAGCACATACGCAGTATTTT. This codes for CASNQGAGAHTQYF.

This clone came up once. This chain joins TRBV28 and TRBJ2-1; 13 nucleotides agree with TRBD2. This CDR3 is built from 16 residues. The ends lost 4 bases at V and 5 bases at J; junction bases unmatched: 5. Looked up from germline, CDR1 is MDHEN and CDR2 is SYDVKM. The CDR3 protein is CASSSETSGRNNEQFF. The CDR3 region has the DNA TGTGCCAGCAGTTCGGAGACTAGCGGGAGGAACAATGAGCAGTTCTTC.

The chain has TRBV7-6 and TRBJ1-3, with 7 bases fitting TRBD1. The germline V gene has CDR1 SGHVS and CDR2 FNYEAQ. With 5 bases clipped from V and 4 bases from J, the junction kept 8 bases outside the gene matches. The CDR3 spans 15 residues. The CDR3 loop is CASSRDSGTGNTIYF. DNA for the CDR3: TGTGCCAGCAGCAGGGACAGCGGTACAGGAAACACCATATATTTT.

The chain has TRBV18 and TRBJ2-3; 12 bases fit TRBD2. This CDR3 is built from 16 residues. CDR1 is KGHSH, CDR2 LQKENI, per germline. The V segment lost 0 bases and the J segment 4 bases; nucleotides outside the gene matches: 2. In DNA form, the CDR3 reads TGTGCCAGCTCACCACCGGCTAGCGGGGGGGCAGATACGCAGTATTTT. Protein product: CASSPPASGGADTQYF.

This clone was recorded once. The V gene is TRBV4-2, the J gene TRBJ2-1, with 9 bases lining up with TRBD1. The CDR3 totals 15 residues. The germline V gene has CDR1 LGHNA and CDR2 YNFKEQ. With 0 bases clipped from V and 8 bases from J, the junction kept 5 bases outside the gene matches. The CDR3 DNA follows: TGTGCCAGCAGCCAAGAGAGGGACAGGGTGCATGAGCAGTTCTTC. Translated: CASSQERDRVHEQFF.

The CDR3 sequence is CASTRTGFRSYNEQFF. The CDR3 DNA reads as TGTGCCAGCACCCGAACCGGGTTTCGGTCCTACAATGAGCAGTTCTTC. The gene calls are TRBV27 and TRBJ2-1; D call uncertain. The ends were cut back, 7 bases at V and 1 base at J, with 17 bases in the middle. The CDR3 covers 16 residues. The germline gives CDR1 MNHEY, CDR2 SMNVEV (reference sequence).

The chain carries TRBV4-2 and TRBJ2-1; no reliable D call. Trimming removed 0 bases at V and 4 bases at J, with 13 bases between. This CDR3 is built from 16 residues. Germline CDR1 LGHNA, CDR2 YNFKEQ. This chain's CDR3 is CASSQDLSSGYNEQFF. CDR3 DNA sequence: TGTGCCAGCAGCCAAGATCTATCATCCGGGTACAATGAGCAGTTCTTC.

The chain has TRBV28 and TRBJ2-1; 8 bases line up with TRBD2. This CDR3 region has 14 residues. V gave up 3 bases and J gave up 7 bases; unmatched junction bases: 5. CDR1 is MDHEN and CDR2 is SYDVKM in the germline V gene. CDR3: CASSFPGRGNEQFF. As DNA, the CDR3 is TGTGCCAGCAGTTTCCCCGGGAGGGGTAATGAGCAGTTCTTC. The variable domain in full, completed from reference TRBV28 and TRBJ2-1, reads DVKVTQSSRYLVKRTGEKVFLECVQDMDHENMFWYRQDPGLGLRLIYFSYDVKMKEKGDIPEGYSVSREKKERFSLILESASTNQTSMYLCASSFPGRGNEQFFGPGTRLTVL.

This sequence joins TRBV13 and TRBJ2-3; 9 bases line up with TRBD2. This CDR3 has 15 residues. Germline CDR1 and CDR2: PRHDT and FYEKMQ (reference sequence). Trimming cost V 5 bases and J 2 bases; bases outside gene matches: 5. DNA of the CDR3: TGTGCCAGCAGCCCAAGCGGGGGGTTCACAGATACGCAGTATTTT. It specifies CASSPSGGFTDTQYF.

The V and J genes are TRBV6-4 and TRBJ1-2, with D perhaps TRBD1 (6 bases). The CDR3 is 13 residues long. V lost 5 bases to trimming and J lost 8 bases, with 15 bases between them. Looked up from germline, CDR1 is MRHNA and CDR2 is SNTAGT. The CDR3 protein is CASSPGTWKGYTF. For the CDR3, the DNA is TGTGCCAGCAGTCCCGGGACATGGAAGGGCTACACCTTC.

This chain connects TRBV5-1 to TRBJ1-4; 9 nucleotides match TRBD1. The CDR3 is made up of 14 amino acids. With V trimmed by 0 bases and J by 13 bases, 7 bases remained unmatched. The germline gives CDR1 SGHRS, CDR2 YFSETQ. This chain's CDR3 is CASSLEGVGQGLFF. CDR3 DNA sequence: TGCGCCAGCAGCTTGGAGGGAGTGGGACAGGGACTGTTTTTT.

V is TRBV19 and J is TRBJ2-5, with D uncertain. Between the trimmed V and J ends, which lost 5 bases and 5 bases, there was a span of 12 bases. Germline CDR1 is LNHDA and CDR2 is SQIVND (reference sequence). The CDR3 is made up of 13 amino acids. The CDR3 DNA follows: TGTGCCAGTAGTGAGATAACGTTCGAGACCCAGTACTTC. Its translation: CASSEITFETQYF.

The J gene is TRBJ2-1, the V gene TRBV7-9; 14 bases map to TRBD2. The CDR3 extends over 17 amino acids. The ends lost 3 bases at V and 4 bases at J; junction bases unmatched: 5. The germline CDR1 and CDR2 sequences are SEHNR and FQNEAQ (reference sequence). CDR3 nucleotide sequence: TGTGCCAGCAGCTTTGGGACTAGCGGGAGCTCATACAATGAGCAGTTCTTC. It yields the protein CASSFGTSGSSYNEQFF.

V and J are TRBV11-2 and TRBJ1-3; no reliable D call. Between the trimmed V and J ends, which lost 5 bases and 0 bases, there was a span of 14 bases. Germline assignment: CDR1 SGHAT and CDR2 FQNNGV. This CDR3 is 16 amino acids long. In nucleotides, the CDR3 is TGTGCCAGCAGCGCTCAGATAACTAGCTCTGGAAACACCATATATTTT. It is translated as CASSAQITSSGNTIYF.

The chain uses TRBV7-2 and TRBJ2-1; D might be TRBD2 (6 bases). V was cut by 1 base and J by 7 bases, with 11 bases left in between. Looked up from germline, CDR1 is SGHTA and CDR2 is FQGNSA. CDR3 length: 14 residues. The CDR3 coding sequence is TGTGCCAGCAGCTTAGAACTAGCTCGGAATGAGCAGTTCTTC. Translated: CASSLELARNEQFF.

J is TRBJ2-2 and V is TRBV5-1, with 16 nucleotides matching TRBD2. The CDR3 is made up of 19 amino acids. After removal of 6 bases from V and 0 bases from J, the junction contained 8 bases not matched to a gene. CDR1 and CDR2 from the germline V gene are SGHRS and YFSETQ. The CDR3 spells CASTGTSGGANANTGELFF. CDR3 DNA: TGCGCCAGCACGGGGACTAGCGGGGGGGCCAATGCGAACACCGGGGAGCTGTTTTTT.

The chain couples TRBV5-4 to TRBJ2-7; D call uncertain. The CDR3 has 14 amino acids. Trimming left V 4 bases short and J 0 bases short, with 11 bases between. From germline, CDR1 is SGHNT and CDR2 YYREEE (reference sequence). CDR3: CASSIDRSSYEQYF. CDR3 bases: TGTGCCAGCAGCATTGATCGGAGCTCCTACGAGCAGTACTTC.

This clone has a single count. The V gene is TRBV9, the J gene TRBJ1-5; TRBD1 might be the D (6 bases). Germline-derived CDR1 and CDR2 are SGDLS and YYNGEE. The CDR3 is made up of 15 amino acids. Deletions cut 4 bases from V and 4 bases from J, with 15 bases between. The CDR3 here is CASSRSTGGNQPQHF. The DNA for the CDR3 is TGTGCCAGCAGCAGATCGACAGGCGGGAATCAGCCCCAGCATTTT. Filled out from reference TRBV9 and TRBJ1-5, the complete variable domain reads DSGVTQTPKHLITATGQRVTLRCSPRSGDLSVYWYQQSLDQGLQFLIQYYNGEERAKGNILERFSAQQFPDLHSELNLSSLELGDSALYFCASSRSTGGNQPQHFGDGTRLSIL.

To note about this clone: The limits of the CDR3 on the DNA are not certain, so only TCRdb's listed CDR3 is given. The J gene is TRBJ1-1, the V gene TRBV27. Germline assignment: CDR1 MNHEY and CDR2 SMNVEV (reference sequence). The CDR3 is 14 amino acids in total, end residues counted. CDR3 protein: CASSFGSGNTEAFF.

Here the CDR3 reads CASSLGQGAGSPLHF. CDR3 sequence (DNA): TGTGCCAGTAGTTTGGGACAGGGGGCAGGTTCACCCCTCCACTTT. The chain has TRBV19 and TRBJ1-6, with 12 bases aligning to TRBD1. CDR3 length equals 15 residues. CDR1 and CDR2 (germline): LNHDA, SQIVND (reference sequence). Trimming took 5 bases from V and 9 from J; bases not matched to a gene: 5. The variable domain in full, completed from reference TRBV19 and TRBJ1-6, reads DGGITQSPKYLFRKEGQNVTLSCEQNLNHDAMYWYRQDPGQGLRLIYYSQIVNDFQKGDIAEGYSVSREKKESFPLTVTSAQKNPTAFYLCASSLGQGAGSPLHFGNGTRLTVT.

J is TRBJ2-1 and V is TRBV5-1, with D possibly being TRBD1 (6 bases). The CDR3 is made up of 14 amino acids. V lost 2 bases to trimming and J lost 4 bases, with 10 bases between them. Germline assignment: CDR1 SGHRS and CDR2 YFSETQ. Here the CDR3 DNA reads TGCGCCAGCAGCTTTGGGGGCAGGTACAATGAGCAGTTCTTC. It encodes CASSFGGRYNEQFF.

This clone was seen only once. CDR3 sequence (DNA): TGTGCCAGCAGGCGACAGGGGGTTTCCGAGCAGTACTTC. It specifies CASRRQGVSEQYF. V is TRBV2 and J is TRBJ2-7; 9 bases align to TRBD1. The germline V gene encodes CDR1 SNHLY and CDR2 FYNNEI. The CDR3 extends over 13 amino acids. V was clipped by 6 bases and J by 6 bases; unmatched bases: 6. Complete variable domain (other parts from reference TRBV2 and TRBJ2-7): EPEVTQTPSHQVTQMGQEVILRCVPISNHLYFYWYRQILGQKVEFLVSFYNNEISEKSEIFDDQFSVERPDGSNFTLKIRSTKLEDSAMYFCASRRQGVSEQYFGPGTRLTVT.

V and J are TRBV13 and TRBJ1-1, with 7 bases fitting TRBD1. The CDR3 runs 12 residues. CDR1 is PRHDT, CDR2 FYEKMQ, per germline (reference sequence). With 10 bases clipped from V and 1 base from J, the junction kept 3 bases outside the gene matches. This CDR3 is CATRQGNTEAFF. In DNA, the CDR3 is TGTGCCACTCGACAGGGGAACACTGAAGCTTTCTTT.

The gene calls are TRBV6-5 and TRBJ1-2; 9 nucleotides match TRBD1. The germline V gene has CDR1 MNHEY and CDR2 SVGAGI. V lost 5 bases to trimming and J lost 6 bases; unmatched junction nucleotides: 7. The CDR3 runs to 14 residues. CDR3 region: CASSKGQGLHGYTF. In DNA form, the CDR3 reads TGTGCCAGCAGTAAAGGACAGGGGTTACATGGCTACACCTTC.

This sequence joins TRBV5-1 and TRBJ2-2, with TRBD2 matching 7 bases. The V gene's germline CDR1 is SGHRS and CDR2 YFSETQ. CDR3 length: 16 residues. J was trimmed by 2 bases and V by 4 bases; bases with no gene match: 8. The CDR3 DNA is TGCGCCAGCAGCCTGTCGGGACTACTTAACACCGGGGAGCTGTTTTTT. As protein: CASSLSGLLNTGELFF. Combining the CDR3 with reference TRBV5-1 and TRBJ2-2 gives the whole variable domain KAGVTQTPRYLIKTRGQQVTLSCSPISGHRSVSWYQQTPGQGLQFLFEYFSETQRNKGNFPGRFSGRQFSNSRSEMNVSTLELGDSALYLCASSLSGLLNTGELFFGEGSRLTVL.

The chain carries TRBV28 and TRBJ1-2; a weak D match, TRBD1 (6 bases). This CDR3 has 13 amino acids. Trimming left V 5 bases short and J 7 bases short, with 14 bases between. Germline values: CDR1 MDHEN, CDR2 SYDVKM. The CDR3 bases are TGTGCCAGCAGTGGTCAGGGGCCGGCTGGCTACACCTTC. Protein: CASSGQGPAGYTF.

The V and J genes are TRBV5-5 and TRBJ2-2; D is unresolved. Germline V gene data show CDR1 as SGHKS and CDR2 as YYEKEE (reference sequence). The CDR3 contains 14 residues. The ends were cut back, 4 bases at V and 5 bases at J, with 12 bases in the middle. The CDR3 coding sequence is TGTGCCAGCAGCCCGAGCTTTAAAACCGGGGAGCTGTTTTTT. Its protein product is CASSPSFKTGELFF.

This clone was detected a few times. The chain recombines TRBV9 with TRBJ1-5; D is ambiguous. CDR1 is SGDLS, CDR2 YYNGEE, per germline. Trimming pared 4 bases from V and 5 bases from J, leaving 10 bases between. This CDR3 spans 13 amino acids. CDR3 DNA: TGTGCCAGCAGCCCAGGTGTGGATCAGCCCCAGCATTTT. Translated, it gives CASSPGVDQPQHF.

V and J are TRBV2 and TRBJ2-7, with 8 nucleotides matching TRBD1. The trim removed 6 bases at V and 7 bases at J, leaving 8 bases unmatched. Germline lookup yields CDR1 SNHLY and CDR2 FYNNEI. This CDR3 has 13 residues. The CDR3 sequence: CASSRQGRNEQYF. The CDR3 bases are TGTGCCAGCAGCAGACAGGGGAGGAATGAGCAGTACTTC.

The chain is built from TRBV12-5 and TRBJ2-3; 13 nucleotides match TRBD2. Trimming took 6 bases from V and 4 from J; bases not matched to a gene: 7. The CDR3 has 16 residues. CDR1 and CDR2 from the germline V gene are LGHNT and FRNRAP. CDR3 sequence (DNA): TGTGCTAGTGGCACGACTAGCGGGAGGTCCCCAGATACGCAGTATTTT. Residues: CASGTTSGRSPDTQYF.